These T cell receptor beta chains were read from a single sample in a study of cytomegalovirus exposure and HLA in healthy donors. The table came from immunoSEQ multiplex PCR; TCRdb's copy has only in-frame clones and leaves some out. The sample carries hundreds of thousands of clones, 85% to 90% recorded once. The specimen was PBMCs. The receptors originated from a man aged 18 to 29 in good health and CMV-seronegative. Both conserved end residues are part of each CDR3. The order of the fields is CDR3 length, V gene, CDR3 protein.

13 TRBV7-2 CASSSFQGTEAFF
15 TRBV5-1 CASSLYRGTPYEQYF
17 TRBV4-1 CASSQGGPGQVNGEQYF
15 TRBV18 CASSKGTSGNNEQFF
15 TRBV7-9 CASSQKGQNTGELFF
11 TRBV7-9 CASSLELGYTF
14 TRBV2 CASRRSGGGETQYF
15 TRBV28 CASSLSGRPKNIQYF
16 TRBV2 CASSERANKGESPLHF
14 TRBV6-5 CASSYFEGPAEAFF
13 TRBV5-1 CASSPETGYEQYF
14 TRBV6-5 CASRVPGLRETQYF
14 TRBV9 CASSVGAVNTEAFF
15 TRBV9 CASSVDRGEYNEQFF
19 TRBV9 CASSVGVATRSSGANVLTF
12 TRBV18 CASSLPFSEQYF
13 TRBV18 CASEQGILDEQFF
13 TRBV30 CAWSYGENQPQHF
13 TRBV5-1 CASSLGSNNEQFF
15 TRBV5-1 CASSLQGLGTDTQYF
13 TRBV2 CASRTGGAEKLFF
12 TRBV7-6 CASSFSGETQYF
15 TRBV7-2 CASRRLAGVGGEQYF
15 TRBV28 CASSEGGTGGWELFF
17 TRBV7-9 CASLLWGQGGGVSEQYF
15 TRBV30 CAWSLPGLGTETQYF
13 TRBV16 CASTRGRSYEQYF
13 TRBV19 CASSISVHQPQHF
13 TRBV5-1 CASSLGRTEKLFF
17 TRBV4-1 CASSLRTGGFNSYEQYF
12 TRBV29-1 CSVVGGVTEAFF
15 TRBV7-2 CASSVASGLPHEQYF
15 TRBV28 CASSPLPSRGTEAFF
15 TRBV27 CASSFGGLTYNEQFF
17 TRBV15 CATSRGNRDRGRETQYF
15 TRBV4-2 CASSQLMQGFYGYTF
13 TRBV29-1 CSVTGQNTGELFF
16 TRBV27 CASSLRAGFSYNEQFF
14 TRBV5-6 CASSLVRGTGELFF
17 TRBV5-5 CASSLRTSGARTDTQYF
15 TRBV6-5 CASSLGTGYTGELFF